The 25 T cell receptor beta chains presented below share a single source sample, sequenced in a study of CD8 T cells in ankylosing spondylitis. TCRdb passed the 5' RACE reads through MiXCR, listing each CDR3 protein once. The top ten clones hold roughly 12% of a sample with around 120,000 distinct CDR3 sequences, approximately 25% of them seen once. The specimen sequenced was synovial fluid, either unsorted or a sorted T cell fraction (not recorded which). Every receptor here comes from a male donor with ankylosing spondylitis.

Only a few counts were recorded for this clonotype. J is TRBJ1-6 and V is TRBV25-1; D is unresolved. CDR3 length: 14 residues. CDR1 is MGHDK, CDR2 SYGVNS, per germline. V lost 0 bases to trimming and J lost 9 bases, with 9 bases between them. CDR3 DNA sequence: TGTGCCAGCAGTGAATACTCCGGGTTTTCACCCCTCCACTTT. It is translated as CASSEYSGFSPLHF.

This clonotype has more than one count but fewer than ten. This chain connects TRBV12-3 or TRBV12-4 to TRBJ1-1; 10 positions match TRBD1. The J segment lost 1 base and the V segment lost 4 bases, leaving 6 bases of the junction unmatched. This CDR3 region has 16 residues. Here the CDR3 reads CASSYGTGVPNTEAFF. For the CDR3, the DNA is TGTGCCAGCAGTTATGGGACAGGGGTACCGAACACTGAAGCTTTCTTT.

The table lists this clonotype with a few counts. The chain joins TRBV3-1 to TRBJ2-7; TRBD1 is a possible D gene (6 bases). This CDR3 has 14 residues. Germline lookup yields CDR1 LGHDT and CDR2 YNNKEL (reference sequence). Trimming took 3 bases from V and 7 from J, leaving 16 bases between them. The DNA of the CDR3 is TGTGCCAGCAGCCAGACAGAGGGGGTGGGGGAGCAGTACTTC. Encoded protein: CASSQTEGVGEQYF.

The CDR3: CATSPRGASYNEQFF. The CDR3 DNA follows: TGTGCCACCAGCCCCCGGGGGGCCTCCTACAATGAGCAGTTCTTC. V is TRBV24-1 and J is TRBJ2-1, with a tentative D call TRBD2 (7 bases). Germline CDR1 is KGHDR and CDR2 is SFDVKD. This CDR3 spans 15 amino acids. The germline V and J ends were trimmed by 7 bases and 0 bases, with 12 bases remaining between them.

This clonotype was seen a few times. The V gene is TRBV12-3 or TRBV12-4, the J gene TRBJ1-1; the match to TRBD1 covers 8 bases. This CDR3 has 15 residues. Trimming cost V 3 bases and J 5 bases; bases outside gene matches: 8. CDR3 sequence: CASSLPDRGGTEAFF. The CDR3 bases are TGTGCCAGCAGTTTGCCCGACAGGGGAGGGACTGAAGCTTTCTTT.

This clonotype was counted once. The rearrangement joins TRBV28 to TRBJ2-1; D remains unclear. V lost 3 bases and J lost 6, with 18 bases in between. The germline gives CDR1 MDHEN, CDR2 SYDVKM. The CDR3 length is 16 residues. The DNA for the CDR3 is TGTGCCAGCAGTTTTGTCAGCCTATACATCTTCAATGAGCAGTTCTTC. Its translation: CASSFVSLYIFNEQFF.

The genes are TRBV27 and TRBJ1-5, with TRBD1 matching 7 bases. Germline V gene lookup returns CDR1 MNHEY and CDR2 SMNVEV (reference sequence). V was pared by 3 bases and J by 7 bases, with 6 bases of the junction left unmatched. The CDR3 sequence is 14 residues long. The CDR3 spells CASSFLGGGQPQHF. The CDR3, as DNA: TGTGCCAGCAGTTTTCTAGGGGGCGGACAGCCCCAGCATTTT.

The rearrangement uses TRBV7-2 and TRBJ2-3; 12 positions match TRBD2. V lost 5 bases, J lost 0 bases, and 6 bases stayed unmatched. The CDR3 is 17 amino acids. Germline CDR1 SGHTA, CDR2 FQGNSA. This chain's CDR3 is CASSPGLAGISTDTQYF. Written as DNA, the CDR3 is TGTGCCAGCAGCCCTGGACTAGCGGGGATAAGCACAGATACGCAGTATTTT.

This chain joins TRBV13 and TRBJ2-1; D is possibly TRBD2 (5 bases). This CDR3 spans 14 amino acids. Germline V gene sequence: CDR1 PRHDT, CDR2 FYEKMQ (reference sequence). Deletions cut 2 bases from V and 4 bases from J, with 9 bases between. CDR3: CASSLLREYNEQFF. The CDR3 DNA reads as TGTGCCAGCAGCTTACTGAGGGAATACAATGAGCAGTTCTTC.

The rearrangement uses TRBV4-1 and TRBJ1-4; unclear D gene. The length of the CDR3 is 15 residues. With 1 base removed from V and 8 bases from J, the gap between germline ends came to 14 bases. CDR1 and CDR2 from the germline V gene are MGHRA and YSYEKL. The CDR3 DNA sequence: TGCGCCAGCAGCCAAGGGGTTGGTGTGGGAGAAAAACTGTTTTTT. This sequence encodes CASSQGVGVGEKLFF.

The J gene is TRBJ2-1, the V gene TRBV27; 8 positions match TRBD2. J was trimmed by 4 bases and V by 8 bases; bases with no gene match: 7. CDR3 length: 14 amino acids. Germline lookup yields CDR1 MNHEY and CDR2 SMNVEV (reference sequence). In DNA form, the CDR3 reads TGTGCCAGCGCCCGTAGCGGGACTTACAATGAGCAGTTCTTC. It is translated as CASARSGTYNEQFF.

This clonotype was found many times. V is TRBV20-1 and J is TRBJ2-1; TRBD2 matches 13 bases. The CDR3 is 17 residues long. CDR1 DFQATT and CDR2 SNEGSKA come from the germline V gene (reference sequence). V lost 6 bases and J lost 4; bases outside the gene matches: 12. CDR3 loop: CSAWTSGSRVHYNEQFF. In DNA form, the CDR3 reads TGCAGTGCATGGACTAGCGGGAGTAGGGTACATTACAATGAGCAGTTCTTC.

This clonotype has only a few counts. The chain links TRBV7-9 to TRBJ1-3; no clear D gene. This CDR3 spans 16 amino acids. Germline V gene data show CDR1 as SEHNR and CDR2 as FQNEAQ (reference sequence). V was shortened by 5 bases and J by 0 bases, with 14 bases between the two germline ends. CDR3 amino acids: CASSPLMGSSGNTIYF. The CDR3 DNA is TGTGCCAGCAGCCCTCTTATGGGGTCCTCTGGAAACACCATATATTTT. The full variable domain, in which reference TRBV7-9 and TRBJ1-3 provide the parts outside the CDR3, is DTGVSQNPRHKITKRGQNVTFRCDPISEHNRLYWYRQTLGQGPEFLTYFQNEAQLEKSRLLSDRFSAERPKGSFSTLEIQRTEQGDSAMYLCASSPLMGSSGNTIYFGEGSWLTVV.

The CDR3 protein is CASRWERYNEQFF. The CDR3 DNA is TGTGCCAGTAGGTGGGAGAGGTACAATGAGCAGTTCTTC. The genes are TRBV19 and TRBJ2-1, with a weak D call TRBD2 (5 bases). Between the trimmed V and J ends, which lost 6 bases and 4 bases, there was a span of 10 bases. The CDR3 is 13 amino acids. The germline V gene has CDR1 LNHDA and CDR2 SQIVND (reference sequence).

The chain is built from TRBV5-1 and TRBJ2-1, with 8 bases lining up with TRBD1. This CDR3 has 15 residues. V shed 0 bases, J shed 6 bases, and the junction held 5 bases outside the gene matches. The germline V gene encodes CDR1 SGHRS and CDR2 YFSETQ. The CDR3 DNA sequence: TGCGCCAGCAGCTTGGAAAAGGACAGGGTCAATGAGCAGTTCTTC. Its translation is CASSLEKDRVNEQFF. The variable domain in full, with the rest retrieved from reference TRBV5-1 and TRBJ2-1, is KAGVTQTPRYLIKTRGQQVTLSCSPISGHRSVSWYQQTPGQGLQFLFEYFSETQRNKGNFPGRFSGRQFSNSRSEMNVSTLELGDSALYLCASSLEKDRVNEQFFGPGTRLTVL.

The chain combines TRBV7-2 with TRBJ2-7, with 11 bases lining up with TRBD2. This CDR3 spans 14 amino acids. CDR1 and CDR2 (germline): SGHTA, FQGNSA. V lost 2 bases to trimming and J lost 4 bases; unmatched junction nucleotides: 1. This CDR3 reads CASSLLAGGYEQYF. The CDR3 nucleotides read TGTGCCAGCAGCTTACTAGCGGGAGGTTACGAGCAGTACTTC.

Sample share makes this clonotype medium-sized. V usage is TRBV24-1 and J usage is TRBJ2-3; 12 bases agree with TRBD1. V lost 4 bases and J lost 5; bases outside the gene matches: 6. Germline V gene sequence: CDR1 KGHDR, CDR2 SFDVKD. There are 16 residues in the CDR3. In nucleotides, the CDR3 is TGTGCCACCAGTGACCGGGACAGGGGGCTGGGAGATACGCAGTATTTT. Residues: CATSDRDRGLGDTQYF.

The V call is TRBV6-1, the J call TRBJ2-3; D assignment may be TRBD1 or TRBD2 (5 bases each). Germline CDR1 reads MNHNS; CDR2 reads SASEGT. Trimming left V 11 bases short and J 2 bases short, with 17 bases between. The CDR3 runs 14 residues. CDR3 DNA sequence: TGTGCCGCAAAGACACTAGGGGACACAGATACGCAGTATTTT. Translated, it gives CAAKTLGDTDTQYF.

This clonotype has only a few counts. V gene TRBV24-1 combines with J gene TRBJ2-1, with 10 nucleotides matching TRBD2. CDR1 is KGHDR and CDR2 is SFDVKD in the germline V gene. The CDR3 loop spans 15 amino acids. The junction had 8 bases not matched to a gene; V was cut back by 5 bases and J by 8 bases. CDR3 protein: CATSAPSGSIDEQFF. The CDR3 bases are TGTGCCACCAGTGCACCTAGCGGGAGTATCGATGAGCAGTTCTTC.

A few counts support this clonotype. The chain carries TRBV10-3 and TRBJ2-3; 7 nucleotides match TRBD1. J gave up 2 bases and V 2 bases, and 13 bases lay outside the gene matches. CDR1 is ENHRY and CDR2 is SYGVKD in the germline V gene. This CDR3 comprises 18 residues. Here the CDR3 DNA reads TGTGCCATCAGTGAGCCCGACCCCGGGACAGTCCTCACAGATACGCAGTATTTT. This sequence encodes CAISEPDPGTVLTDTQYF.

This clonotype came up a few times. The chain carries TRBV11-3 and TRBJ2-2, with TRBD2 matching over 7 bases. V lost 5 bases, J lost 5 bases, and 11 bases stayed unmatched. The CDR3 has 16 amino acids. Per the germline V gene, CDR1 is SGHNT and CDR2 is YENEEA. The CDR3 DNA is TGTGCCAGCAGCCCCCTCGCGGGAGTAGGTACCGGGGAGCTGTTTTTT. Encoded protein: CASSPLAGVGTGELFF.

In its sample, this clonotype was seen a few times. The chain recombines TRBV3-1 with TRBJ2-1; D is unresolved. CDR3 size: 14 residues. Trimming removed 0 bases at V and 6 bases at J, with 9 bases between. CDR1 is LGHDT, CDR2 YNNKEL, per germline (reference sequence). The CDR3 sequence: CASSQDWSTNEQFF. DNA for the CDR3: TGTGCCAGCAGCCAAGATTGGTCCACCAATGAGCAGTTCTTC.

The CDR3 DNA sequence: TGTGCCAGCAGCCAAGGAACTTTAACAGTTGATGGCTACACCTTC. Translating gives CASSQGTLTVDGYTF. J is TRBJ1-2 and V is TRBV4-2; D is undetermined. Trimming stripped 1 base from V and 6 bases from J, with 15 bases between. This CDR3 is built from 15 residues. Looked up from germline, CDR1 is LGHNA and CDR2 is YNFKEQ.

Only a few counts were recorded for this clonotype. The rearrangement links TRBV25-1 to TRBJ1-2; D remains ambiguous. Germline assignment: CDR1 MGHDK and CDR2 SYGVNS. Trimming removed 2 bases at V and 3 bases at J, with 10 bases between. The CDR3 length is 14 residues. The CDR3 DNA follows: TGTGCCAGCAGTGAACCGGGGAGGGACTATGGCTACACCTTC. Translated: CASSEPGRDYGYTF.

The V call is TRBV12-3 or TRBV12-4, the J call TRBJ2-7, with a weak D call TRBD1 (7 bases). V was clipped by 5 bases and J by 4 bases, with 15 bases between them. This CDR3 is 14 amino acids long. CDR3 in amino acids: CASSPGTAGYEQYF. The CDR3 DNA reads TGTGCCAGCAGTCCCGGGACAGCGGGTTACGAGCAGTACTTC.